The 20 T cell receptor beta chains below come from one sample, sequenced in a study of T cells expressing NK-cell markers (dated by TCRdb to about 2020). Libraries were prepared through 5' RACE. The sample was run on an Illumina HiSeq 2000. After reprocessing by TCRdb, each CDR3 protein sequence is one entry, and no DNA is given. Per the sample table, the count is under 600,000 distinct CDR3 sequences. In total, the top ten clones hold over 1.1% of the sample. The sequencing input was blood T cells: a sorted CD56 or NKG2C T cell subset, CD4+ or CD8+ T cells, or bulk PBMC T cells (not recorded which). All receptors derive from a woman between 50 and 59 years old in good health. Donor details come from another sample of the same person, matched by shared clones.

This rearrangement joins TRBV4-1 to TRBJ2-1; the D gene TCRdb calls, TRBD2, cannot be checked with no DNA. The germline V gene encodes CDR1 MGHRA and CDR2 YSYEKL. The CDR3 spans 19 residues. This CDR3 reads CASSQGGLAGGPSYNEQFF.

The chain uses TRBV5-5 and TRBJ2-4; TCRdb lists TRBD2, though no DNA is available to test this call. Germline assignment: CDR1 SGHKS and CDR2 YYEKEE (reference sequence). The CDR3 is 16 amino acids. CDR3 residues: CASSLAGPQAKNIQYF.

The CDR3 reads CASSERLGVLNEKLFF. V is TRBV7-8 and J is TRBJ1-4; TCRdb reports TRBD1, a call that lacks DNA to check it against. Per the germline V gene, CDR1 is SGHVS and CDR2 is FQNEAQ. The length of the CDR3 is 16 residues.

This chain uses TRBV12-3 or TRBV12-4 with TRBJ2-1; TCRdb outputs TRBD1, but without DNA this stays unchecked. The CDR3 length is 11 residues. The CDR3 reads CASRAGDEQFF.

This sequence joins TRBV24-1 and TRBJ2-1; TCRdb selects TRBD2, and the lack of DNA leaves this call unchecked. Looked up from germline, CDR1 is KGHDR and CDR2 is SFDVKD. The CDR3 runs to 16 residues. CDR3 loop: CATSDPLAAGDNEQFF.

The chain combines TRBV6-5 with TRBJ2-2; TCRdb indicates TRBD1, and absent DNA this call remains unverified. CDR1 and CDR2 (germline): MNHEY, SVGAGI. The CDR3 length is 14 residues. Here the CDR3 reads CASRDRGLTGELFF.

The genes are TRBV5-1 and TRBJ2-2; no DNA is available, so the TRBD2 call from TCRdb remains unchecked. Germline assignment: CDR1 SGHRS and CDR2 YFSETQ. This CDR3 spans 17 amino acids. This CDR3 is CASSLYRLAGGSGELFF.

The J gene is TRBJ2-2, the V gene TRBV12-3 or TRBV12-4; the TCRdb D gene call, TRBD1, has no DNA to confirm it. This CDR3 comprises 14 residues. The CDR3 region is CASSSKTGLAELFF.

The V call is TRBV25-1, the J call TRBJ2-5; the D call from TCRdb, TRBD1, cannot be confirmed without DNA. Germline V gene data show CDR1 as MGHDK and CDR2 as SYGVNS. This CDR3 contains 13 residues. CDR3 sequence: CASGGAVQETQYF.

The CDR3 is CATTGGIPDTEAFF. The rearrangement uses TRBV10-3 and TRBJ1-1; with no DNA, the TCRdb D assignment of TRBD1 cannot be verified. The germline V gene encodes CDR1 ENHRY and CDR2 SYGVKD. The CDR3 has 14 residues.

This sequence joins TRBV13 and TRBJ2-1; the TCRdb D gene call, TRBD2, has no DNA to confirm it. The germline V gene has CDR1 PRHDT and CDR2 FYEKMQ (reference sequence). The CDR3 spans 17 residues. The CDR3 loop is CASSFWGGLAGGNEQFF.

The chain couples TRBV3-1 to TRBJ2-3. This CDR3 is 15 amino acids long. Germline V gene data show CDR1 as LGHDT and CDR2 as YNNKEL (reference sequence). CDR3 region: CASSQDPVTTDTQYF.

V usage is TRBV7-9 and J usage is TRBJ2-2; TCRdb's D gene call, TRBD1, goes unchecked for lack of DNA. This CDR3 has 12 residues. Germline loops: CDR1 SEHNR, CDR2 FQNEAQ (reference sequence). CDR3 protein: CASTQGSGELFF.

The chain is built from TRBV7-9 and TRBJ2-2; TCRdb calls TRBD2, which cannot be checked without DNA. The CDR3 runs 13 residues. Germline V lookup: CDR1 SEHNR, CDR2 FQNEAQ (reference sequence). The CDR3 loop reads CASSVREGGELFF.

The gene calls are TRBV20-1 and TRBJ1-1. The CDR3 spans 14 residues. The germline CDR1 and CDR2 sequences are DFQATT and SNEGSKA (reference sequence). CDR3 sequence reads: CSAPDRRTGTEAFF.

CDR3: CASRGGTGSVYEQYF. The genes are TRBV5-1 and TRBJ2-7; TCRdb indicates TRBD2, and absent DNA this call remains unverified. This CDR3 contains 15 residues. The germline CDR1 and CDR2 sequences are SGHRS and YFSETQ. Complete variable domain (other parts from reference TRBV5-1 and TRBJ2-7): KAGVTQTPRYLIKTRGQQVTLSCSPISGHRSVSWYQQTPGQGLQFLFEYFSETQRNKGNFPGRFSGRQFSNSRSEMNVSTLELGDSALYLCASRGGTGSVYEQYFGPGTRLTVT.

This chain connects TRBV7-8 to TRBJ2-1; the TRBD2 assignment by TCRdb is unverifiable without DNA. From germline, CDR1 is SGHVS and CDR2 FQNEAQ. This CDR3 is 23 amino acids long. The CDR3 reads CASSPRVGLINKLATRLYNEQFF.

The chain links TRBV7-8 to TRBJ2-1; TCRdb's D call of TRBD2 is untestable without DNA. In germline, CDR1 is SGHVS, CDR2 FQNEAQ. The CDR3 spans 14 residues. CDR3 sequence: CASSSGLAINEQFF.

V is TRBV6-6 and J is TRBJ1-1; TCRdb's assignment of TRBD1 cannot be checked, as there is no DNA. This CDR3 is 12 amino acids long. The germline V gene encodes CDR1 MNHNY and CDR2 SVGAGI (reference sequence). The CDR3 here is CASKGVGTEAFF.

This chain connects TRBV6-5 to TRBJ1-1. CDR1 is MNHEY, CDR2 SVGAGI, per germline. The CDR3 extends over 15 amino acids. CDR3 protein: CASSYFGGANTEAFF.